This paragraph reports one TCR beta chain. Its antigen is not known. This sample is part of a study of CD8+CD57+ T cells in acquired aplastic anemia. Study at large: DNA per sorted CD4+ or CD8+ sample ranged roughly 0.19 to 30 ug, averaging roughly 3.3 ug. Findings and caveats of the study: Patients and controls shared twenty-nine CD8+ CDR3 sequences.

Genomic DNA constituted the template upon which TCR beta VDJ and CDR3 profiling was performed. TCRdb reanalysed the reads using MiXCR and keeps one entry per CDR3 protein. In the table there are 250,000 to 350,000 distinct CDR3 sequences, approximately 57% of which are singletons. This clonotype originated in a human donor with severe aplastic anemia or a healthy control (not recorded which). Sequenced sample: sorted CD4+, CD8+, or CD8+CD57+ T cells (not recorded which) from PBMCs.

CDR3 loop: CARPMPGHRRDEQYF. The CDR3, as DNA: TGTGCTAGACCCATGCCGGGGCACCGGAGGGATGAGCAGTACTTC. The rearrangement joins TRBV7-7 to TRBJ2-7, with D possibly matching TRBD2 (6 bases). Germline V gene sequence: CDR1 SSHAT, CDR2 FNYEAQ (reference sequence). This CDR3 has 15 residues.